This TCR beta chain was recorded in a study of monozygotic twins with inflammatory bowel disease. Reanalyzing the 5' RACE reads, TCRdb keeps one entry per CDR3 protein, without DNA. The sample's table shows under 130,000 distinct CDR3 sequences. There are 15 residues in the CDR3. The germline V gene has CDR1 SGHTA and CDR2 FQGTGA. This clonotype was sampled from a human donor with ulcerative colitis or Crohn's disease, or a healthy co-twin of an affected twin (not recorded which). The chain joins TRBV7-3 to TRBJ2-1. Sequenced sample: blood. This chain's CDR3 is CASSLQTSSYNEQFF.